The T cell receptor (beta chain) under discussion was sequenced for a study of neurological immune-mediated disorders (dated by TCRdb to between 2018 and 2020). Study-wide context: Among the 35 or so multiple sclerosis patients, relapsing-remitting MS was present in some 31 and secondary progressive MS was present in 3. Peripheral blood TCR-beta repertoires from HTLV-I-associated myelopathy (HAM/TSP) patients, multiple sclerosis patients and healthy controls were compared by UMI-based sequencing. Alongside PBMC samples, the set of some 98 TCR-beta libraries contained longitudinal samples, technical triplicates, and paired CD4+ and CD8+ T-cell subsets that had been sorted. The cohort comprised 65 to 75 subjects: roughly 15 HAM/TSP patients, 35 or so multiple sclerosis patients and 20 healthy controls. On the study overall, not on this receptor specifically: TCR clonal expansion was greatest in HAM/TSP patients and smallest in MS patients, who ranked below even healthy controls. In a phylogenetic analysis, the repertoires of 18 out of 34 MS patients fell into a single cluster of related CDR3 sequences, pointing to a possible signature at the repertoire level. Across subjects, expanded clones never shared an identical CDR3 amino acid sequence, which suggests that the TCR-beta repertoires in every group were private. No association of the MS cluster with clinical or MRI features was observed, and the need for larger cohorts was stated by the authors.

The CDR3 contains 15 residues, cysteine and phenylalanine counted. Only the CDR3 region is kept as DNA, spanning 45 bases read in frame from base 1. Trimming costs V 4 bases and J 0 bases, and their ends lie 13 bases apart. The germline V gene provides CDR1 SGHRS and CDR2 YFSETQ. cDNA was synthesized by template-switch 5'RACE using a primer carrying a 10-nucleotide random unique molecular identifier by which each TCR transcript was tagged. Over 160 million TCR-beta sequences, covering 15-18 subjects, were produced in each sequencing run. The RNeasy kit was used for extraction of total RNA. The KAPA Real-time Library Amplification kit was used to amplify TCR-beta VDJ regions with primers for the TCR constant region and the 5'RACE anchor. A first PCR added sample indexes and Illumina adaptors, after which a second PCR increased the library yield. After Ampure bead purification, the roughly 650 bp TCR product was size-selected on a 2% E-gel SizeSelection system. Before pooling, libraries had their quality checked on a Bioanalyzer, their concentration measured with Qubit, and their quantity determined with the Kapa Library Quantification kit. Paired-end 2 x 150 bp sequencing of the libraries was performed on an Illumina HiSeq 2500. To increase sequence diversity, 25-30% phiX was spiked into each library pool. The original methods were these. The quality-filtered reads were processed with the UMI-based MiGEC pipeline, whose error correction step removed more than 80% of the raw TCR sequences. IMGT germline references were used for alignment of VDJ genes, and clonotypes were defined by a unique CDR3 amino acid sequence together with V-J genes. Clonal expansion, Shannon diversity, and CDR3 relatedness (CalcPairwiseDistances, ClusterSamples) were evaluated with VDJtools, and phylogenetic trees were built with CLCbio workbench. Expanded clones were defined as having at least 8 unique UMIs, based on coefficient-of-variation modelling across technical triplicates. In-frame beta chains were kept once TCRdb had trimmed the public reads at Q25 with fastp and called clones with MiXCR. Rows with one shared CDR3 protein collapse into an entry with the most common genes and DNA. The V and J calls were not made by the authors but by TCRdb's processing. Counted in this sample were 50,000 to 65,000 distinct CDR3 sequences; around 4% of them appeared once. Jointly, the top ten make up roughly 1.5% of the sample.

This clonotype has ten or more counts. Its binding antigen is unknown. No base quality values were provided; no much bigger clone lies one nucleotide off. For the unsorted PBMC libraries, 2 million PBMCs were stored in RNAlater at -80 degrees C until RNA extraction and were used to generate the libraries. Multiple sclerosis patients were enrolled in a US clinical protocol evaluating disease progression by magnetic resonance imaging. PBMCs were separated from peripheral blood using Ficoll-Hypaque density gradient centrifugation and then cryopreserved in liquid nitrogen. The origin of this receptor is a man aged 30 to 45 with multiple sclerosis. The specimen was PBMCs. Recombination connected TRBV5-1 to TRBJ1-1, with the D gene uncertain. In nucleotide form, the sequence is TGCGCCAGCAGCCCCCGCCCGAACTTGAACACTGAAGCTTTCTTT. Translated, it reads CASSPRPNLNTEAFF.